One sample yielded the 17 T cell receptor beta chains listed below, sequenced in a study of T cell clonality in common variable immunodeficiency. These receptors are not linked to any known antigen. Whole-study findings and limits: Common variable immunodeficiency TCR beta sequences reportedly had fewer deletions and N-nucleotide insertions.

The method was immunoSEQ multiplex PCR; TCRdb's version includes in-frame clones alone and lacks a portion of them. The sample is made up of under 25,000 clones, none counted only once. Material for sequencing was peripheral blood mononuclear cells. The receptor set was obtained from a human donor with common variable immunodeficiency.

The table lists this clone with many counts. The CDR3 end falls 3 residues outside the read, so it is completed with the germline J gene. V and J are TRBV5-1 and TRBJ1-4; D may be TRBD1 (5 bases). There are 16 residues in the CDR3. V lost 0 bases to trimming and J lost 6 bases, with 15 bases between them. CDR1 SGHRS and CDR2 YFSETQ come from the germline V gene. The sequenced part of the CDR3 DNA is TGCGCCAGCAGCTTGGGGCAGGGCGGTCTTTATGAAAAA. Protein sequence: CASSLGQGGLYEK. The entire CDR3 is CASSLGQGGLYEKLFF.

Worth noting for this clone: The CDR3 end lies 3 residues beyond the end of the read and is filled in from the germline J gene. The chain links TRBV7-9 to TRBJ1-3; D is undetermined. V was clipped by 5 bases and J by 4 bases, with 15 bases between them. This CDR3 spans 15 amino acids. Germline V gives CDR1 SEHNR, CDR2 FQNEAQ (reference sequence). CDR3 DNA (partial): TGTGCCAGCAGCGTCATTAACTTCGCAGGAAACACC. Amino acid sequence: CASSVINFAGNT. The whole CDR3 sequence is CASSVINFAGNTIYF.

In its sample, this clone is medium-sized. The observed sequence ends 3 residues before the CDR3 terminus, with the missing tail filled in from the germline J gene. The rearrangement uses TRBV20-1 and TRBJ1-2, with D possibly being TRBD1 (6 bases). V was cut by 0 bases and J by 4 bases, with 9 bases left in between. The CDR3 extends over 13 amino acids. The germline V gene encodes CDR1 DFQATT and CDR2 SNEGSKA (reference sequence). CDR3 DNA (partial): TGCAGTGCTAGAGATCCCAGGGGCTATGGC. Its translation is CSARDPRGYG. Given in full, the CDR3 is CSARDPRGYGYTF.

The chain's CDR3 is CASRPTSWETQYF. CDR3 DNA, as far as it was read: TGTGCCAGCAGGCCGACTAGCTGGGAGACC. This chain connects TRBV6-2 or TRBV6-3 to TRBJ2-5; 7 nucleotides match TRBD2. With the read ending 3 residues before the CDR3 end, the germline J gene is used to fill in that end. Per the germline V gene, CDR1 is MNHEY and CDR2 is SVGEGT. V lost 6 bases and J lost 5; bases outside the gene matches: 6. CDR3 length equals 13 residues.

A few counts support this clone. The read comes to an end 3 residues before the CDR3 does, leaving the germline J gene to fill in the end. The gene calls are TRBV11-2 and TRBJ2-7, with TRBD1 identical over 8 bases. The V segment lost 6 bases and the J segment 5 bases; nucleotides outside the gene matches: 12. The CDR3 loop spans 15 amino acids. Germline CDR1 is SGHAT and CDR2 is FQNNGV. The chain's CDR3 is CASSWQGAVRNEQYF. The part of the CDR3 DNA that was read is TGTGCCAGCAGTTGGCAGGGGGCGGTAAGGAACGAG. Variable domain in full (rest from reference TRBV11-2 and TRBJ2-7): EAGVAQSPRYKIIEKRQSVAFWCNPISGHATLYWYQQILGQGPKLLIQFQNNGVVDDSQLPKDRFSAERLKGVDSTLKIQPAKLEDSAVYLCASSWQGAVRNEQYFGPGTRLTVT.

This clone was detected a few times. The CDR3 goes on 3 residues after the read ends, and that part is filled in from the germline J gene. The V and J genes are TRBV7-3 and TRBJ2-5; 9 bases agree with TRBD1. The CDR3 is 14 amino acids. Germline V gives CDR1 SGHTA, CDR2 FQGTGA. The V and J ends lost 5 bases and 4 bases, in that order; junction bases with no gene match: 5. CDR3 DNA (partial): TGTGCCAGCAGCCCAACAGGGGGCGCAGAGACC. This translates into CASSPTGGAET. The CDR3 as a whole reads CASSPTGGAETQYF.

CDR3 DNA (partial): TGTGCCAGCAGCGCAGGGTCCAAAAGGGAAGATACG. Its protein is CASSAGSKREDT. The full-length CDR3 reads as CASSAGSKREDTQYF. This rearrangement joins TRBV7-3 to TRBJ2-3; tentatively, D is TRBD1 (5 bases). The read stops 3 residues short of the end of the CDR3; the missing end is completed from the germline J gene. Germline V lookup: CDR1 SGHTA, CDR2 FQGTGA. Trimming removed 5 bases from V and 5 bases from J, with 17 bases in between. This CDR3 spans 15 amino acids.

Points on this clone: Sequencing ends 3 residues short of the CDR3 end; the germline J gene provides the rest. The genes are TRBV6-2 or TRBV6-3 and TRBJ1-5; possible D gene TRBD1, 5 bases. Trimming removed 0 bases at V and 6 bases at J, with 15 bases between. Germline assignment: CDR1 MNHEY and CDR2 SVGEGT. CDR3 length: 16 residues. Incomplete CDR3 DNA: TGTGCCAGCAGTTACTCGATGCAGGGAGCGGGTCAGCCC. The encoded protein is CASSYSMQGAGQP. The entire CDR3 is CASSYSMQGAGQPQHF.

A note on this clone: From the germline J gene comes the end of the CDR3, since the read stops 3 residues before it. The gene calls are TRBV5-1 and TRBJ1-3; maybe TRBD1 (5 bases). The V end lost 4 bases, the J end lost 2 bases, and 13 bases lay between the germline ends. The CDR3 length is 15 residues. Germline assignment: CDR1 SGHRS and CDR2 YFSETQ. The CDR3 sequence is CASSQEGGAGNTIYF. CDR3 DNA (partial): TGCGCCAGCAGCCAGGAAGGAGGGGCTGGAAACACC.

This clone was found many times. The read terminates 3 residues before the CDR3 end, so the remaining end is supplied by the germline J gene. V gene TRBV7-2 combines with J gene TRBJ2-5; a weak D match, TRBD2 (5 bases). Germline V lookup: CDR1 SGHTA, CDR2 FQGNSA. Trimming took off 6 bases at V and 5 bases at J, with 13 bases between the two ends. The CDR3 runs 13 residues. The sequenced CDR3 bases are TGTGCCAGCAGTCTCAGTCGAGGGGAGACC. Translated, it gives CASSLSRGET. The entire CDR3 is CASSLSRGETQYF.

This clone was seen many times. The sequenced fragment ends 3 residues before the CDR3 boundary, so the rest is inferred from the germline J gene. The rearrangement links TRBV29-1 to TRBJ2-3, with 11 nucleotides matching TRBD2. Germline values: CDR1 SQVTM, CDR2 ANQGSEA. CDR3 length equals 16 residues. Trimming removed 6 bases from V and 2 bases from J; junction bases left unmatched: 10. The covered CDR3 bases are TGCAGCGTCAGGGGGGCTAGCGGGGGGTACACAGATACG. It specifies CSVRGASGGYTDT. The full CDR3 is CSVRGASGGYTDTQYF.

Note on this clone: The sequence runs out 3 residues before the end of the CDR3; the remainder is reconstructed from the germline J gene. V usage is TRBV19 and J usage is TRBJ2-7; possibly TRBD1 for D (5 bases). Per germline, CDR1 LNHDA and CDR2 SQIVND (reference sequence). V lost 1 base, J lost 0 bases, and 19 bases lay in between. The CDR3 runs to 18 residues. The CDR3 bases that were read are TGTGCCAGTAGTATAGGGGTAACAGGCCGCTCGAGCTCCTACGAG. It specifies CASSIGVTGRSSSYE. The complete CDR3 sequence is CASSIGVTGRSSSYEQYF.

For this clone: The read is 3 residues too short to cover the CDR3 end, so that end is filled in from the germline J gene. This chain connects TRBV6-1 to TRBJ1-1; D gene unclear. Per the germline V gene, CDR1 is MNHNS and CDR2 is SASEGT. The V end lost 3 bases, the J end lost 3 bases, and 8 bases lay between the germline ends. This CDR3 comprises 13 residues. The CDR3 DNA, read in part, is TGTGCCAGCAGTGAGCGGGATTACACTGAA. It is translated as CASSERDYTE. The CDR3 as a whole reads CASSERDYTEAFF.

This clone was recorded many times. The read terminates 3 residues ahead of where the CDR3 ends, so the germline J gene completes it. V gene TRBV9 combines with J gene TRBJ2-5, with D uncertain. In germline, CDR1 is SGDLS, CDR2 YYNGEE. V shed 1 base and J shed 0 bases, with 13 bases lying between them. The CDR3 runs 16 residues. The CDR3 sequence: CASSVLAGAYQETQYF. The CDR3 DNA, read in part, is TGTGCCAGCAGCGTATTGGCAGGCGCGTACCAAGAGACC.

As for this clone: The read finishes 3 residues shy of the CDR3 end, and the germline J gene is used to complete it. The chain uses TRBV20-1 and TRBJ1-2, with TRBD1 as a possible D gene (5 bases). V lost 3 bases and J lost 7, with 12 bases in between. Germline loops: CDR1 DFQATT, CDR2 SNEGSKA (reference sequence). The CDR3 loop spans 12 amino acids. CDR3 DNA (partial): TGCAGTGCTAGTGAAGGGGCCGGTGGC. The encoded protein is CSASEGAGG. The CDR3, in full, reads CSASEGAGGYTF.

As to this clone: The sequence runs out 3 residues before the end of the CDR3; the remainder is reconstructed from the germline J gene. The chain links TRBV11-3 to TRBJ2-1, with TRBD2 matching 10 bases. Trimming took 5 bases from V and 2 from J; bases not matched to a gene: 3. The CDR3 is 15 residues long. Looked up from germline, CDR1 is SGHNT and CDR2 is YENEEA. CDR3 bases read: TGTGCCAGCAGCCTCCTAGCGGGAGCCTACAATGAG. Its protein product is CASSLLAGAYNE. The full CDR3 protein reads CASSLLAGAYNEQFF.

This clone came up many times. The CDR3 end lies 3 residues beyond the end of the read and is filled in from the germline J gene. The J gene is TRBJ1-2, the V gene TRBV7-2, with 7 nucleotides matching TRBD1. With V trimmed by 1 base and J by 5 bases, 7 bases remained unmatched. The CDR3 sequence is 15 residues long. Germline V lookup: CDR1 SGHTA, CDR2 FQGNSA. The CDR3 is CASSLGEGGRYGYTF. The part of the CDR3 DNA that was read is TGTGCCAGCAGCTTAGGAGAAGGGGGCAGGTATGGC.